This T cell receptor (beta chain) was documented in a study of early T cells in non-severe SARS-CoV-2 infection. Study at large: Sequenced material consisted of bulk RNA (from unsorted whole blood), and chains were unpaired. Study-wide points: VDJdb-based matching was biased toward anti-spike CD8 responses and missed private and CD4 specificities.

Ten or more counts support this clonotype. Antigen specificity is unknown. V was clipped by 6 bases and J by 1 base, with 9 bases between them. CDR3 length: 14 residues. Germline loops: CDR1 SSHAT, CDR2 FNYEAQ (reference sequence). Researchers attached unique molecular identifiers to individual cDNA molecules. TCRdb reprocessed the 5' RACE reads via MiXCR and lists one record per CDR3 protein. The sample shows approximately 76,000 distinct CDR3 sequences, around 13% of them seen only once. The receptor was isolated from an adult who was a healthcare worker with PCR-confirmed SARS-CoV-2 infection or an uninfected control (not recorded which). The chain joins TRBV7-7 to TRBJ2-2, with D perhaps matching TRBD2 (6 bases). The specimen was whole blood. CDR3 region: CASSFSGNTGELFF. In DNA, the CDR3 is TGTGCCAGCAGTTTTAGCGGGAACACCGGGGAGCTGTTTTTT.